The T cell receptor beta chain described here comes from a study of blood T cell repertoires in COVID-19. TCRdb's copy holds only in-frame clones and misses some; the assay was immunoSEQ multiplex PCR. Among around 120,000 clones, approximately 85% were seen once, and the ten largest hold about a tenth. Germline V gene sequence: CDR1 SNHLY, CDR2 FYNNEI. CDR3 length: 13 residues. V gave up 8 bases and J gave up 1 base; unmatched junction bases: 4. This receptor was identified in a man older than 75 with acute or convalescent COVID-19. The sequenced sample was peripheral blood. The genes are TRBV2 and TRBJ2-5; 7 bases match TRBD1. The CDR3 loop reads CASARDSQETQYF. DNA of the CDR3: TGTGCCAGCGCCCGGGACAGCCAAGAGACCCAGTACTTC.